This T cell receptor beta chain was observed in a study of cytomegalovirus exposure and HLA in healthy donors. Researchers ran the PCR with 60 Vbeta and 13 Jbeta primers. Profiled with immunoSEQ multiplex PCR; TCRdb holds only in-frame clones, not every one. The data hold roughly 80,000 clones, with roughly two thirds observed a single time. This CDR3 is 13 amino acids long. The V gene's germline CDR1 is MNHNS and CDR2 SASEGT. V was cut by 8 bases and J by 3 bases, with 14 bases left in between. This chain joins TRBV6-1 and TRBJ2-7, with D possibly TRBD2 on 6 matching bases. The sequence was obtained from a woman in her 50s in good health and CMV-seropositive. The sequencing sample was made of PBMCs. The CDR3 coding sequence is TGTGCCAGCTCGCGGGAATCCTACTACGAGCAGTACTTC. Its translation is CASSRESYYEQYF.